These 30 T cell receptor beta chains share one sample of origin, sequenced in a study of long-term antiretroviral therapy in people with HIV. Assay version v3.0 of immunoSEQ was used, and it was run at survey level. TCRdb's copy holds only in-frame clones and misses some; the assay was immunoSEQ multiplex PCR. Of about 20,000 clones detected, 75% to 95% appear once; the ten largest clones hold over 7.5%. The sequenced sample was unsorted PBMCs, obtained roughly 4.2 years before starting antiretroviral therapy. The receptor source for this set is a woman aged 25 to 39 with HIV.

The chain joins TRBV19 to TRBJ2-5; D is perhaps TRBD2 (6 bases). The CDR3 totals 13 residues. The germline V gene encodes CDR1 LNHDA and CDR2 SQIVND (reference sequence). Between the trimmed V and J ends, which lost 4 bases and 5 bases, there was a span of 11 bases. CDR3 region: CASSKASEETQYF. In DNA, the CDR3 is TGTGCCAGTAGTAAGGCTAGCGAGGAGACCCAGTACTTC.

This clone occurred a few times. The gene calls are TRBV7-2 and TRBJ2-7; D call uncertain. The CDR3 extends over 16 amino acids. Germline values: CDR1 SGHTA, CDR2 FQGNSA. The V end lost 11 bases, the J end lost 7 bases, and 30 bases lay between the germline ends. The CDR3 reads CAVLLDDRAPVGEQYF. CDR3 bases: TGTGCCGTACTTTTAGATGATCGGGCACCAGTCGGGGAGCAGTACTTC. Together with reference TRBV7-2 and TRBJ2-7, the CDR3 gives the full variable domain: GAGVSQSPSNKVTEKGKDVELRCDPISGHTALYWYRQSLGQGLEFLIYFQGNSAPDKSGLPSDRFSAERTGGSVSTLTIQRTQQEDSAVYLCAVLLDDRAPVGEQYFGPGTRLTVT.

This rearrangement joins TRBV5-4 to TRBJ2-1; 9 nucleotides match TRBD1. V trimming: 4 bases; J trimming: 6 bases; junction bases outside the gene matches: 5. This CDR3 has 14 amino acids. CDR1 SGHNT and CDR2 YYREEE come from the germline V gene (reference sequence). The CDR3 spells CASSARDRVNEQFF. The CDR3 nucleotides are TGTGCCAGCAGCGCCCGGGACAGGGTCAATGAGCAGTTCTTC.

The gene calls are TRBV7-9 and TRBJ1-2, with 7 bases lining up with TRBD1. Losses at the gene ends were 5 bases for V and 10 bases for J; bases not matched to a gene: 4. Germline V CDR1 and CDR2: SEHNR, FQNEAQ (reference sequence). This CDR3 region has 11 residues. For the CDR3, the DNA is TGTGCCAGCAGCAGACAGGGAGACTACACCTTC. This sequence encodes CASSRQGDYTF.

The chain is built from TRBV19 and TRBJ1-2; D is possibly TRBD1 (5 bases). The CDR3 is made up of 15 amino acids. Germline V gives CDR1 LNHDA, CDR2 SQIVND (reference sequence). V dropped 4 bases and J dropped 5 bases, with 17 bases sitting between them. The CDR3 loop reads CASSTLGGSTYGYTF. CDR3 in DNA: TGTGCCAGTAGTACCCTCGGGGGGTCCACATATGGCTACACCTTC.

The CDR3 bases are TGTGCCAGCAGTTCGTTGACAGGGGGAAACGAGCAGTTCTTC. Residues: CASSSLTGGNEQFF. The chain employs TRBV6-5 and TRBJ2-1; 9 bases are shared with TRBD1. This CDR3 is built from 14 residues. V lost 4 bases to trimming and J lost 10 bases; unmatched junction nucleotides: 8. From germline, CDR1 is MNHEY and CDR2 SVGAGI.

The chain links TRBV7-9 to TRBJ2-3; D remains unclear. Trimming left V 3 bases short and J 4 bases short, with 17 bases between. Looked up from germline, CDR1 is SEHNR and CDR2 is FQNEAQ (reference sequence). The CDR3 spans 16 residues. The CDR3 bases are TGTGCCAGCAGCTTTGAAAGGGTTTTTGGCGCAGATACGCAGTATTTT. Amino acids: CASSFERVFGADTQYF. Filled out from reference TRBV7-9 and TRBJ2-3, the complete variable domain reads DTGVSQNPRHKITKRGQNVTFRCDPISEHNRLYWYRQTLGQGPEFLTYFQNEAQLEKSRLLSDRFSAERPKGSFSTLEIQRTEQGDSAMYLCASSFERVFGADTQYFGPGTRLTVL.

This clone is deemed medium-sized. This chain joins TRBV10-3 and TRBJ2-7; 8 bases match TRBD2. The CDR3 is made up of 16 amino acids. Trimming took 2 bases from V and 3 from J; bases not matched to a gene: 9. The germline V gene encodes CDR1 ENHRY and CDR2 SYGVKD. The DNA of the CDR3 is TGTGCCATCAGTGAGCAAGGCGGGGGGAACTTCTACGAGCAGTACTTC. This translates into CAISEQGGGNFYEQYF.

The chain uses TRBV6-5 and TRBJ2-2; 11 bases align to TRBD2. After removal of 6 bases from V and 2 bases from J, the junction contained 2 bases not matched to a gene. CDR3 length: 15 residues. Germline V gives CDR1 MNHEY, CDR2 SVGAGI. The CDR3 sequence: CASSTSGGNTGELFF. CDR3 DNA sequence: TGTGCCAGCAGCACTAGCGGGGGAAACACCGGGGAGCTGTTTTTT.

The rearrangement links TRBV15 to TRBJ1-5; maybe TRBD1 (5 bases). The CDR3 is 16 amino acids. Germline-derived CDR1 and CDR2 are LNHNV and YYDKDF (reference sequence). Trimming removed 0 bases at V and 4 bases at J, with 13 bases between. The CDR3 sequence: CATSRDLGVRNQPQHF. The CDR3 region has the DNA TGTGCCACCAGCAGAGATTTAGGGGTTCGGAATCAGCCCCAGCATTTT.

This chain uses TRBV29-1 with TRBJ2-7; D not certain. The CDR3 is 13 residues long. V gave up 3 bases and J gave up 3 bases, with 12 bases separating them. Looked up from germline, CDR1 is SQVTM and CDR2 is ANQGSEA. CDR3 loop: CSVDIPRNYEQYF. The CDR3 region has the DNA TGCAGCGTTGATATTCCTAGGAACTACGAGCAGTACTTC.

The CDR3 loop is CASHDPGNQPQHF. The CDR3 nucleotides are TGTGCCTCGCATGACCCGGGCAATCAGCCCCAGCATTTT. The V call is TRBV19, the J call TRBJ1-5; no clear D gene. CDR3 length: 13 amino acids. Germline CDR1 reads LNHDA; CDR2 reads SQIVND (reference sequence). V lost 11 bases and J lost 2, with 13 bases in between. Together with reference TRBV19 and TRBJ1-5, the CDR3 gives the full variable domain: DGGITQSPKYLFRKEGQNVTLSCEQNLNHDAMYWYRQDPGQGLRLIYYSQIVNDFQKGDIAEGYSVSREKKESFPLTVTSAQKNPTAFYLCASHDPGNQPQHFGDGTRLSIL.

A few counts support this clone. The J gene is TRBJ1-5, the V gene TRBV2; a possible D gene is TRBD1 (6 bases). CDR1 and CDR2 (germline): SNHLY, FYNNEI. There are 14 residues in the CDR3. The V end was cut by 4 bases, the J end by 4 bases, with 11 bases between. The CDR3 DNA sequence: TGTGCCAGCAGTGGCCTCACAGGGAATCAGCCCCAGCATTTT. This codes for CASSGLTGNQPQHF.

The genes are TRBV7-8 and TRBJ1-1; D might be TRBD1 (5 bases). There are 13 residues in the CDR3. CDR1 and CDR2 from the germline V gene are SGHVS and FQNEAQ. The V gene lost 0 bases and the J gene lost 6 bases, with 8 bases spanning the gap. CDR3 sequence reads: CASSLAGGSEAFF. The DNA of the CDR3 is TGTGCCAGCAGCTTAGCGGGGGGTTCTGAAGCTTTCTTT.

The chain employs TRBV4-3 and TRBJ2-6; 8 nucleotides line up with TRBD1. Trimming took 6 bases from V and 0 from J; bases not matched to a gene: 4. Germline V gene lookup returns CDR1 LGHNA and CDR2 YSLEER. CDR3 length equals 16 residues. CDR3 residues: CASRTGAYSGANVLTF. The CDR3 region has the DNA TGCGCCAGCAGGACAGGGGCTTACTCTGGGGCCAACGTCCTGACTTTC.

The rearrangement joins TRBV4-3 to TRBJ2-3; 13 bases match TRBD2. V shed 1 base, J shed 2 bases, and the junction held 6 bases outside the gene matches. Germline-derived CDR1 and CDR2 are LGHNA and YSLEER. The CDR3 is made up of 18 amino acids. The CDR3 DNA reads as TGCGCCAGCAGCCAAGGCCTGACTAGCGGGGGGCTCACAGATACGCAGTATTTT. Protein: CASSQGLTSGGLTDTQYF.

In its sample, this clone was seen a few times. The rearrangement links TRBV6-5 to TRBJ2-7, with 8 positions matching TRBD1. This CDR3 has 13 amino acids. J was trimmed by 6 bases and V by 7 bases; bases with no gene match: 8. The germline gives CDR1 MNHEY, CDR2 SVGAGI. The CDR3 bases are TGTGCCAGCAAAGTGGGACAGGCCGCCGAGCAGTACTTC. It is translated as CASKVGQAAEQYF.

The rearrangement joins TRBV6-5 to TRBJ1-1; D might be TRBD1 (6 bases). Trimming stripped 0 bases from V and 5 bases from J, with 13 bases between. CDR1 is MNHEY and CDR2 is SVGAGI in the germline V gene. This CDR3 has 15 residues. The CDR3 DNA sequence: TGTGCCAGCAGTTACTCGGCAGGGGATGATACTGAAGCTTTCTTT. Protein product: CASSYSAGDDTEAFF.

The chain has TRBV11-3 and TRBJ2-1, with a possible D match to TRBD1 (6 bases). Between the trimmed V and J ends, which lost 4 bases and 2 bases, there was a span of 12 bases. Germline V gene lookup returns CDR1 SGHNT and CDR2 YENEEA. The CDR3 extends over 15 amino acids. CDR3 sequence reads: CASSSAGAPYNEQFF. The DNA of the CDR3 is TGTGCCAGCAGCTCGGCAGGGGCTCCCTACAATGAGCAGTTCTTC.

This clone was seen only once. The chain combines TRBV29-1 with TRBJ2-5; D is unclear. CDR3 size: 13 residues. The V end lost 1 base, the J end lost 0 bases, and 6 bases lay between the germline ends. Germline values: CDR1 SQVTM, CDR2 ANQGSEA. The CDR3 bases are TGCAGCGTTGAAGGGCAGTACCAAGAGACCCAGTACTTC. Translated, it gives CSVEGQYQETQYF.

DNA for the CDR3: TGTGCCAGTAGTACCACCACAGGGATCAATCAGCCCCAGCATTTT. This translates into CASSTTTGINQPQHF. This chain joins TRBV19 and TRBJ1-5; maybe TRBD1 (6 bases). CDR3 length: 15 amino acids. Germline V gene data show CDR1 as LNHDA and CDR2 as SQIVND (reference sequence). The V end lost 4 bases, the J end lost 3 bases, and 13 bases lay between the germline ends. Full variable domain (rest looked up from reference TRBV19 and TRBJ1-5): DGGITQSPKYLFRKEGQNVTLSCEQNLNHDAMYWYRQDPGQGLRLIYYSQIVNDFQKGDIAEGYSVSREKKESFPLTVTSAQKNPTAFYLCASSTTTGINQPQHFGDGTRLSIL.

V is TRBV9 and J is TRBJ2-7, with TRBD2 matching over 10 bases. The V and J ends lost 0 bases and 6 bases, in that order; junction bases with no gene match: 6. The germline V gene encodes CDR1 SGDLS and CDR2 YYNGEE. The CDR3 has 15 amino acids. CDR3: CASSVESGGAFEQYF. The DNA for the CDR3 is TGTGCCAGCAGCGTAGAAAGCGGGGGGGCCTTCGAGCAGTACTTC.

The gene calls are TRBV5-4 and TRBJ2-5, with TRBD1 matching over 8 bases. In germline, CDR1 is SGHNT, CDR2 YYREEE (reference sequence). The ends lost 3 bases at V and 5 bases at J; junction bases unmatched: 15. The CDR3 contains 17 residues. CDR3 loop: CASSSQDRAAFRETQYF. CDR3 bases: TGTGCCAGCAGCTCGCAGGACAGGGCCGCGTTCAGGGAGACCCAGTACTTC. Full variable domain (rest looked up from reference TRBV5-4 and TRBJ2-5): ETGVTQSPTHLIKTRGQQVTLRCSSQSGHNTVSWYQQALGQGPQFIFQYYREEENGRGNFPPRFSGLQFPNYSSELNVNALELDDSALYLCASSSQDRAAFRETQYFGPGTRLLVL.

The V call is TRBV4-3, the J call TRBJ1-3; D is unclear. V gave up 4 bases and J gave up 8 bases, with 18 bases separating them. Germline V gives CDR1 LGHNA, CDR2 YSLEER. This CDR3 contains 15 residues. The DNA for the CDR3 is TGCGCCAGCAGCCCATCCCAGTCCCTCAAGGACACCATATATTTT. Protein: CASSPSQSLKDTIYF.

This clone came up once. V gene TRBV5-6 combines with J gene TRBJ2-1; possible D gene TRBD1, 6 bases. CDR3 length equals 14 residues. V was trimmed by 0 bases and J by 4 bases, leaving 8 bases between them. Germline V gives CDR1 SGHDT, CDR2 YYEEEE. Written as DNA, the CDR3 is TGTGCCAGCAGCTTGGGACAGGAATACAATGAGCAGTTCTTC. Amino acids: CASSLGQEYNEQFF.

The table lists this clone with a count of one. This chain connects TRBV6-4 to TRBJ1-2; D is unresolved. The CDR3 contains 15 residues. Per the germline V gene, CDR1 is MRHNA and CDR2 is SNTAGT. V lost 9 bases, J lost 0 bases, and 17 bases lay in between. The CDR3 protein is CASSSGPLANYGYTF. The CDR3 DNA is TGTGCCAGTTCCTCCGGGCCTTTAGCTAACTATGGCTACACCTTC.

This rearrangement joins TRBV2 to TRBJ2-7; TRBD1 might be the D (6 bases). The CDR3 is 14 residues long. Trimming shortened V by 2 bases and J by 6 bases, and 14 bases separated the two germline ends. In germline, CDR1 is SNHLY, CDR2 FYNNEI. The CDR3 nucleotides read TGTGCCAGCAGTGAAATGAAGGGGGTCGTCGAGCAGTACTTC. Protein product: CASSEMKGVVEQYF.

The chain links TRBV19 to TRBJ2-1, with D perhaps TRBD1 or TRBD2 (5 bases each). Germline V gives CDR1 LNHDA, CDR2 SQIVND (reference sequence). The CDR3 loop spans 15 amino acids. Deletions cut 5 bases from V and 3 bases from J, with 14 bases between. The CDR3 nucleotides read TGTGCCAGTAGTCACCGGGACGGGGTCTACAATGAGCAGTTCTTC. This codes for CASSHRDGVYNEQFF.

The chain carries TRBV7-9 and TRBJ2-4, with a weak D call TRBD2 (7 bases). The CDR3 has 15 amino acids. Germline V CDR1 and CDR2: SEHNR, FQNEAQ (reference sequence). The V gene lost 5 bases and the J gene lost 3 bases, with 14 bases spanning the gap. The CDR3 DNA sequence: TGTGCCAGCAGCAGCGAAGGGGGGGGCAAAAACATTCAGTACTTC. Translation: CASSSEGGGKNIQYF.

This rearrangement joins TRBV4-3 to TRBJ1-6, with 10 bases that match TRBD1. Germline V gene data show CDR1 as LGHNA and CDR2 as YSLEER. V lost 0 bases and J lost 7; bases outside the gene matches: 18. The CDR3 is made up of 21 amino acids. The CDR3 protein is CASSQDLARQGALFPNSPLHF. The CDR3 DNA sequence: TGCGCCAGCAGCCAAGATTTAGCGAGACAGGGGGCGCTTTTCCCCAATTCACCCCTCCACTTT.